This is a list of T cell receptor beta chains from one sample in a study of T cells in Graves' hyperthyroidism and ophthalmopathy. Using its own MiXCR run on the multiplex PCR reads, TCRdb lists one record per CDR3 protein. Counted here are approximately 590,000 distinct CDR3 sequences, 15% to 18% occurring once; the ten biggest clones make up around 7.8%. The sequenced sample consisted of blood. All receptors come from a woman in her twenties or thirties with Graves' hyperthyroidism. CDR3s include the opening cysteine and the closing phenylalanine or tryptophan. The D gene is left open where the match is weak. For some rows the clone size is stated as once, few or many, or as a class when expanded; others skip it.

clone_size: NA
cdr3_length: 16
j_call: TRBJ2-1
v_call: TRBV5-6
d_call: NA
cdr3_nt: TGTGCCAGCAGCTTGGTTTTGCTGTCGGGTGACAATGAGCAGTTCTTC
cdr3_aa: CASSLVLLSGDNEQFF

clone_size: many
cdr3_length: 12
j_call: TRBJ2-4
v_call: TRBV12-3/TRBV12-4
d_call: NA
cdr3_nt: TGTGCCAGCACCCGCCGGACGGACATTCAGTACTTC
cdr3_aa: CASTRRTDIQYF

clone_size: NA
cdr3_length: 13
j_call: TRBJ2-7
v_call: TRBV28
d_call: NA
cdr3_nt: TGTGCCAGCAGTCCCCCCGGACGGTTCGAGCAGTACTTC
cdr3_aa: CASSPPGRFEQYF

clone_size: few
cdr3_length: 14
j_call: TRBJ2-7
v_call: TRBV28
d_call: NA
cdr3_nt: TGTGCCAGCAGTTACGAACAGGTTAAGTACGAGCAGTACTTC
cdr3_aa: CASSYEQVKYEQYF

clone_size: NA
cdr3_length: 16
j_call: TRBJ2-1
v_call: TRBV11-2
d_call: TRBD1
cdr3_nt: TGTGCCAGCAGCCCTGGACAGGGGGCCGGCTACAATGAGCAGTTCTTC
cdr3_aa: CASSPGQGAGYNEQFF

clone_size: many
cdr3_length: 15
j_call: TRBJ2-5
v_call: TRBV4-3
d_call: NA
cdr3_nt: TGCGCCAGCAGCCAAAGACATCCCGGCCAAGAGACCCAGTACTTC
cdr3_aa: CASSQRHPGQETQYF

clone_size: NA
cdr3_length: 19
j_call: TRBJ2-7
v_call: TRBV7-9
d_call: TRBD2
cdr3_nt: TGTGCCAGCAGCTTAGTGGCCGGGACTACAGATTATCCATCCTACGAGCAGTACTTC
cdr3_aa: CASSLVAGTTDYPSYEQYF

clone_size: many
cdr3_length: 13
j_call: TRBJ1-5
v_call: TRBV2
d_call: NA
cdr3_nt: TGTGCCAGCAGTGAAGCTCGGGGAGGGGCCCAGCATTTT
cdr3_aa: CASSEARGGAQHF

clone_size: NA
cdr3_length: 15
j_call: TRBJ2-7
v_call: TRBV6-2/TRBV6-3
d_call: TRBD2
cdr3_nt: TGTGCCAGCAGCCGACGTGCGGGAGACCCACTGCGGCAGTACTTC
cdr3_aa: CASSRRAGDPLRQYF

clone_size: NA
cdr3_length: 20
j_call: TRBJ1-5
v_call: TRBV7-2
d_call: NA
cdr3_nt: TGTGCCAGCAGCTTATATGGCGGACTAGCGGGAGGTTATAGCAGTCAGCCCCAGCATTTT
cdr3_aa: CASSLYGGLAGGYSSQPQHF

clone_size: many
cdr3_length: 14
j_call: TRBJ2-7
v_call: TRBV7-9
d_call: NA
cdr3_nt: TGTGCCAGCAGCCCTCGGAGGGGCCACGACGAGCAGTACTTC
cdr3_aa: CASSPRRGHDEQYF

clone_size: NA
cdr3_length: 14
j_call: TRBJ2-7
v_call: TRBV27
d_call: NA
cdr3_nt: TGTGCCAGCAATTTAATGGGACCCGGCTACGAGCAGTACTTC
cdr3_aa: CASNLMGPGYEQYF

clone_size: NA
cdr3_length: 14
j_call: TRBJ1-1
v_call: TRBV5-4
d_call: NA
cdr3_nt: TGTGCCAGCAGCTTTTTGGGGGCTGGGGCTGAAGCTTTCTTT
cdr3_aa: CASSFLGAGAEAFF

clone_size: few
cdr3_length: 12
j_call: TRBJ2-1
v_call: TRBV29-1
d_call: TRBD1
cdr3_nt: TGCAGCGTTGAAGGGACAGGCAATGAGCAGTTCTTC
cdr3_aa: CSVEGTGNEQFF

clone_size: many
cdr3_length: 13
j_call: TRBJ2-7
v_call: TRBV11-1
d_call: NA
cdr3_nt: TGTGCCAGCAGCTTTTCTACCTCCTACGAGCAGTACTTC
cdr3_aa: CASSFSTSYEQYF

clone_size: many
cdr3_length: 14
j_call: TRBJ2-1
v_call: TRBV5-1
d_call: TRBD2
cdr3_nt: TGCGCCAGCAGCTCCACTAGCGGAAACAATGAGCAGTTCTTC
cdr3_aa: CASSSTSGNNEQFF

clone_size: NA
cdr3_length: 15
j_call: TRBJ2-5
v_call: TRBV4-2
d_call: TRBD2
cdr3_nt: TGTGCCAGCAGGATTACTAGCGGGACACAAGAGACCCAGTACTTC
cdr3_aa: CASRITSGTQETQYF

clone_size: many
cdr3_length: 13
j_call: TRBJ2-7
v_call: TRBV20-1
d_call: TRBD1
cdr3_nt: TGCAGTGCTCCGGGACAGGGCGCCTACGAGCAGTACTTC
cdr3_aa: CSAPGQGAYEQYF

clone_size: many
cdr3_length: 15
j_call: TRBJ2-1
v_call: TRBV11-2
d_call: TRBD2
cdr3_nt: TGTGCCAGCAGCTTAGTAGGTCTCCGGGAGGATGAGCAGTTCTTC
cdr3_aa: CASSLVGLREDEQFF

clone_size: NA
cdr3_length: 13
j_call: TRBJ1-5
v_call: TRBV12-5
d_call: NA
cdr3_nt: TGTGCTAGTGGTGCCAGGGCGTTTCAGCCCCAGCATTTT
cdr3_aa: CASGARAFQPQHF

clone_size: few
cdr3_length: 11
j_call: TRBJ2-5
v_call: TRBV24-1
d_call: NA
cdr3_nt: TGTGCCACCAGTGATAAGGAGACCCAGTACTTC
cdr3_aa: CATSDKETQYF

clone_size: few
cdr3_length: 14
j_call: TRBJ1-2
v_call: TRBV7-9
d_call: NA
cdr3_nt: TGTGCCAGCAGCTCCCCAGCAGGGTCAATCGACTACACCTTC
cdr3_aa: CASSSPAGSIDYTF

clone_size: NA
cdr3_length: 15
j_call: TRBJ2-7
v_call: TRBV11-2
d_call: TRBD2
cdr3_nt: TGTGCCAGCAGCCACGGGACTAGCGGAGTGGGGGAGCAGTACTTC
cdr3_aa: CASSHGTSGVGEQYF

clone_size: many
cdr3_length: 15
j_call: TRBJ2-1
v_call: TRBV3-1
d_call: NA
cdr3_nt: TGTGCCAGCAGCCAAGGACTAGTCGACTACAATGAGCAGTTCTTC
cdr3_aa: CASSQGLVDYNEQFF

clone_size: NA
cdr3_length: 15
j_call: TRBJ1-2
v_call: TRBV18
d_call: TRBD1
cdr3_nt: TGTGCCAGCTCACCTTGGGACAGGGGGGAGAATGGCTACACCTTC
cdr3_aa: CASSPWDRGENGYTF

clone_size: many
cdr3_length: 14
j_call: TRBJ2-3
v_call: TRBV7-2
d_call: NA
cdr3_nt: TGTGCCAGCAGCTTAGGTTTGGTGCCAGATACGCAGTATTTT
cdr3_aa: CASSLGLVPDTQYF

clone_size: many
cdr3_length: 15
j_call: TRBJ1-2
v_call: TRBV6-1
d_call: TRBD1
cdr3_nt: TGTGCCAGCAAACCGGGACAGGGGCCCCCCAGAAGCGACACCTTC
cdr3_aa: CASKPGQGPPRSDTF

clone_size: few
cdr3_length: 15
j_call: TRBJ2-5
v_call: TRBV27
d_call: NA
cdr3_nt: TGTGCCAGCAGTTCCCTCCAAGGGGGTCAGGAGACCCAGTACTTC
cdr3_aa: CASSSLQGGQETQYF

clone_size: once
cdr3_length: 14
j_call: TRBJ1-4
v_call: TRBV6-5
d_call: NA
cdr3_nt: TGTGCCAGCAGTTACGGGGGGATTAATGAAAAACTGTTTTTT
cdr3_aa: CASSYGGINEKLFF

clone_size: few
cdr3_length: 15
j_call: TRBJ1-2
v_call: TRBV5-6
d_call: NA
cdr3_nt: TGTGCCAGCAGCTTTCTGACGGATTATAACTATGGCTACACCTTC
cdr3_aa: CASSFLTDYNYGYTF